This TCR beta chain was recorded in a study of identical twins (dated by TCRdb to the mid-2010s). A note on the overall study: The study deep-sequenced TCR alpha and beta repertoires from monozygotic twins, unrelated adults of various ages and cord blood to test whether fetal clonotypes persist. Replicate twin experiments were performed at different times using different library preparation protocols to rule out contamination. Results the study describes overall, beyond this receptor: Compared with coincidental sharing between unrelated individuals, out-of-frame TCR alpha sequences shared between twins had an excess of sequences with low generation probability. Fewer insertions were carried by abundant cord blood beta clonotypes; a weaker similar trend was observed in young adult naive repertoires, while no such trend was observed in memory repertoires. In beta out-of-frame sequences, excess twin sharing was weaker, because having fewer shared sequences lowered the signal-to-noise ratio. Invariant T cells such as MAIT and iNKT could partly confound zero-insertion analyses, although diverse VJ usage argued against such confounding for most clonotypes. Because the same donors could not be followed over many years, the conclusions depended on cross-sectional statistical analysis. Recombination models systematically underestimated out-of-frame TCR alpha sharing in monozygotic twins but agreed with sharing between unrelated individuals.

Only healthy Caucasian donors were included. The twin cohort consisted of three pairs of female monozygotic twins, all aged about 18 to 30 years. Peripheral blood mononuclear cells were used as the source from which RNA for TCR libraries was isolated. Counted from cysteine to phenylalanine, this CDR3 has 18 amino acids. Solely the CDR3 DNA is kept, with 54 bases framed from the first base. Ends trimmed: V by 2 bases, J by 2 bases; bases unmatched to a gene: 8. Preparation of the library involved 5' RACE. Sequencing was performed on an Illumina HiSeq 2000. A universal primer binding site was added through template switching, and the final cDNA carried a unique molecular identifier so that TCR cDNA molecules could be counted accurately. Specific primers in the conserved constant-segment region were used to synthesize first-strand cDNA for TCR alpha and beta chains. To control for contamination, every cDNA library was double barcoded, receiving both a SMART-Mk sample barcode and Illumina barcodes. Two successive PCR steps introduced TruSeq adapter sequences along with Illumina sample barcodes. Sequencing of the TCR alpha and beta cDNA libraries was done on the Illumina HiSeq platform using custom primers. Regarding the original processing steps: Unique molecular identifiers were extracted from raw reads with MiGEC, and CDR3 positions were determined with MiXCR. For each individual, recombination models were inferred using an EM algorithm with the repgenHMM and IGoR tools. The analysis of shared clonotypes was done with the tcR package in R, with sharing normalized by the product of cloneset sizes. To study raw recombination free of thymic and clonal selection effects, out-of-frame nonproductive sequences were analyzed. TCRdb's own reprocessing of the public reads used fastp at Q25 and MiXCR and kept productive beta chains. Rows matching on CDR3 protein sequence are summarized as one entry with the most common DNA and genes. TCRdb's processing, not the authors', yielded these V and J calls. Within this sample are nearly 900,000 distinct CDR3 sequences, with about 12% of them counted one time only. The ten largest clones represent about 1.5% of the sample.

This clonotype was detected many times. The specificity of this receptor is unknown. One base away there is no much larger clone; base qualities are not given. The same specimen was also included in a second study, on yellow fever vaccine responses in identical twins. The second study reports: The T cell response to vaccination in identical twins was reported by the authors to appear partly convergent and partly personalized. Focusing on identical twins, the study followed the T cell clones that responded to the vaccine, and did so with precision.

The TCR comes from a woman younger than 35 in good health. The source material was PBMCs. The sequence is built from TRBV12-3 or TRBV12-4 and TRBJ2-3; TRBD2 aligns with 12 central bases. The nucleotides read TGTGCCAGCAGTTTAACCTGGACTAGCGGGACCCACACAGATACGCAGTATTTT. This is translated as CASSLTWTSGTHTDTQYF.